The entry below describes one TCR beta chain. Its antigen is still unknown. These data originate in a study of T-cell memory formation after mild COVID-19. Study at large: TCR clusters were largely donor specific.

V was shortened by 3 bases and J by 0 bases, with 11 bases between the two germline ends. Per the germline V gene, CDR1 is SGDLS and CDR2 is YYNGEE. This CDR3 spans 15 amino acids. Study-level results: Prior to infection, memory already included some responding clones, suggesting cross-reactive memory joined. CD4/CD8 balance characterized clones contracting day 15 to 85, and CD4+ skew characterized later expanders.

From 5'RACE with constant-segment primers came TCR alpha and TCR beta cDNA libraries that carried sample barcodes and UMIs. MiXCR, applied by TCRdb to the 5' RACE reads, yields one record per CDR3 protein. The profile shows over 350,000 distinct CDR3 sequences, 15% to 20% of them singletons. V is TRBV9 and J is TRBJ2-3; no clear D. The sample was PBMCs or a T cell subset sorted from them (not recorded which). This receptor was obtained from a man aged 18 to 35 who had mild COVID-19 (a few samples of this study predate the infection). Cell type and time point are not known. The CDR3 protein is CASSGSHVSTDTQYF. The CDR3 DNA follows: TGTGCCAGCAGCGGGTCACACGTCAGCACAGATACGCAGTATTTT.